A single sample gave rise to the 6 T cell receptor beta chains below, sequenced in a study of T cells in Graves' hyperthyroidism and ophthalmopathy. What was amplified from RNA transcripts were TCR beta CDR3 regions. The TCR CDR3 first-round RT-PCR relied on the HTBI primer set. TCRdb fed the multiplex PCR reads into MiXCR, producing one record per CDR3 protein. The sample has over 650,000 distinct CDR3 sequences; roughly 45% are singletons. The specimen sequenced was peripheral blood or thyroid tissue (not recorded which). The receptor set was obtained from an adult man with Graves' disease, either hyperthyroidism or ophthalmopathy (not recorded which).

This clonotype was picked up a small number of times. V gene TRBV7-2 combines with J gene TRBJ1-2; D is unclear. Per the germline V gene, CDR1 is SGHTA and CDR2 is FQGNSA. V lost 5 bases and J lost 8, with 9 bases in between. CDR3 length: 11 amino acids. DNA of the CDR3: TGTGCCAGCAGCCAAATCCGCGGCTACACCTTC. This sequence encodes CASSQIRGYTF.

The chain carries TRBV2 and TRBJ2-7, with 13 bases aligning to TRBD2. Germline V lookup: CDR1 SNHLY, CDR2 FYNNEI. After removal of 6 bases from V and 6 bases from J, the junction contained 2 bases not matched to a gene. CDR3 length equals 13 residues. The CDR3 here is CASRGLAGSEQYF. Written as DNA, the CDR3 is TGTGCCAGCAGGGGACTAGCGGGATCCGAGCAGTACTTC.

In its sample, this clonotype was seen a few times. This chain uses TRBV7-9 with TRBJ2-7, with D possibly being TRBD1 (6 bases). The length of the CDR3 is 16 residues. The V end was cut by 2 bases, the J end by 1 base, with 15 bases between. Germline V gene sequence: CDR1 SEHNR, CDR2 FQNEAQ (reference sequence). CDR3 region: CASSLLGGRQSYEQYF. CDR3 DNA sequence: TGTGCCAGCAGCTTATTAGGGGGTCGACAGTCCTACGAGCAGTACTTC.

This clonotype was found many times. The chain carries TRBV7-2 and TRBJ1-1; TRBD1 matches 7 bases. With 7 bases clipped from V and 0 bases from J, the junction kept 5 bases outside the gene matches. Germline assignment: CDR1 SGHTA and CDR2 FQGNSA. CDR3 length equals 14 residues. This CDR3 is CASNNRGMNTEAFF. The CDR3 nucleotides are TGTGCCAGCAACAACAGGGGTATGAACACTGAAGCTTTCTTT.

This clonotype was found a few times. The chain has TRBV6-1 and TRBJ2-5, with 8 bases identical to TRBD1. V shed 7 bases, J shed 7 bases, and the junction held 8 bases outside the gene matches. The germline CDR1 and CDR2 sequences are MNHNS and SASEGT. The CDR3 is 13 residues long. The CDR3 bases are TGTGCCAGCACCGGACAGGGTGAGAGGACCCAGTACTTC. It specifies CASTGQGERTQYF.

This clonotype occurred a few times. V and J are TRBV2 and TRBJ1-5, with D unclear. The CDR3 contains 14 residues. Germline V gene data show CDR1 as SNHLY and CDR2 as FYNNEI. V was clipped by 8 bases and J by 1 base, with 12 bases between them. The CDR3: CASSPGESNQPQHF. The CDR3 region has the DNA TGTGCCAGCTCACCGGGCGAGAGCAATCAGCCCCAGCATTTT.